Listed below are T cell receptor beta chains from one sample, sequenced in a study of blood T cell repertoires in COVID-19. The data were produced by immunoSEQ multiplex PCR, yet TCRdb's version contains in-frame clones alone and is incomplete. The table includes over 85,000 clones, over 80% detected once. Specimen: peripheral blood. These receptors were collected from a human donor in a cohort sampled during active COVID-19. CDR3s include the opening cysteine and the closing phenylalanine or tryptophan. The D gene is left open where the match is weak. The listing skips clone size in some rows; elsewhere it reads once, few, many or a size class.

d_call	v_call	cdr3_length	j_call	clone_size	cdr3_nt	cdr3_aa
-	TRBV24-1	14	TRBJ1-1	-	TGTGCCACCAGTGATAGGCAGGGGAACACTGAAGCTTTCTTT	CATSDRQGNTEAFF
-	TRBV30	12	TRBJ2-7	-	TGTGCCTGGAGGCGCGACGGGGGCGAGCAGTACTTC	CAWRRDGGEQYF
TRBD2	TRBV6-5	14	TRBJ2-3	-	TGTGCCAGCCGGGCGGGACTAGCGGCAGATACGCAGTATTTT	CASRAGLAADTQYF
TRBD2	TRBV3-1/TRBV3-2	19	TRBJ2-1	-	TGTGCCAGCAGACCAGGGACGGGCCTAGCGGGAGACCCCTACAATGAGCAGTTCTTC	CASRPGTGLAGDPYNEQFF
-	TRBV3-1/TRBV3-2	18	TRBJ1-4	-	TGTGCCAGCAGATCCTCGGGGGGCCGGGGAAGAACTAATGAAAAACTGTTTTTT	CASRSSGGRGRTNEKLFF
-	TRBV5-6	16	TRBJ1-6	-	TGTGCCAGCAGCTTCAAAGGGGCTCCGTATAATTCACCCCTCCACTTT	CASSFKGAPYNSPLHF
-	TRBV28	19	TRBJ2-5	-	TGTGCCAGCAGTCCCTTGACACATCCAGAAAAGGGGACACAAGAGACCCAGTACTTC	CASSPLTHPEKGTQETQYF
-	TRBV5-4	17	TRBJ2-1	-	TGTGCCAGCAGTCCGCGCAGCGGTAGTTTTGGGGGGAATGAGCAGTTCTTC	CASSPRSGSFGGNEQFF
-	TRBV7-9	15	TRBJ1-5	few	TGTGCCAGCAGCTTAGCGGGTACAGGGAATCAGCCCCAGCATTTT	CASSLAGTGNQPQHF
-	TRBV5-1	15	TRBJ1-2	-	TGCGCCAGCAGCTTGTCTGCAGGAGGAGGCTATGGCTACACCTTC	CASSLSAGGGYGYTF
-	TRBV9	17	TRBJ2-1	-	TGTGCCAGCAGCACCTTCGAGGGGGGGAGCTCCTACAATGAGCAGTTCTTC	CASSTFEGGSSYNEQFF
-	TRBV6-5	16	TRBJ2-7	-	TGTGCCAGCAGTTACTCGAGGAGTAGCGAGAACTACGAGCAGTACTTC	CASSYSRSSENYEQYF
TRBD2	TRBV28	17	TRBJ2-2	few	TGTGCCAGCAGTCCGCCACTAGCGGGAGGGCCCTACGGGGAGCTGTTTTTT	CASSPPLAGGPYGELFF
TRBD1	TRBV27	13	TRBJ1-1	-	TGTGCCAGCGGGGAACAGGGGCGCACTGAAGCTTTCTTT	CASGEQGRTEAFF
-	TRBV28	14	TRBJ1-1	-	TGTGCCAGCAGTTCCCGAGGGGGGGCGCGGGAAGCTTTCTTT	CASSSRGGAREAFF
TRBD1	TRBV7-6	17	TRBJ1-1	-	TGTGCCAGCAGTTTAGAAGGGGACAGGGGGCAAAACACTGAAGCTTTCTTT	CASSLEGDRGQNTEAFF
TRBD2	TRBV18	17	TRBJ2-1	-	TGTGCCAGCTCACCAGGGACTAGCGGTGGTGGGTACAATGAGCAGTTCTTC	CASSPGTSGGGYNEQFF
TRBD2	TRBV19	15	TRBJ2-7	-	TGTGCCAGTAGTTTGGGACTAGCGGACTCCTACGAGCAGTACTTC	CASSLGLADSYEQYF
TRBD1	TRBV7-9	16	TRBJ2-7	once	TGTGCCAGCAGCTTAGCTGTTCGGCAGGGGGCGGGAGAGCAGTACTTC	CASSLAVRQGAGEQYF
TRBD1	TRBV19	14	TRBJ2-6	once	TGTGCCAGTCGACAGGGGAGTGGGGCCAACGTCCTGACTTTC	CASRQGSGANVLTF
-	TRBV13	16	TRBJ2-5	few	TGTGCCAGCAGCTTAGCCCTTCGCGACAGCCAAGAGACCCAGTACTTC	CASSLALRDSQETQYF
TRBD1	TRBV19	15	TRBJ2-7	-	TGTGCCAGTAGGCCACACGGACAGGGCGACTACGAGCAGTACTTC	CASRPHGQGDYEQYF
-	TRBV9	14	TRBJ1-1	-	TGTGCCAGCAGCCCCCAACAGGGACACACTGAAGCTTTCTTT	CASSPQQGHTEAFF
TRBD2	TRBV7-8	14	TRBJ2-1	-	TGTGCCAGCAGCTTTGCGGGGGTTTACAATGAGCAGTTCTTC	CASSFAGVYNEQFF
TRBD2	TRBV28	14	TRBJ2-3	-	TGTGCCAGCACCCGAGGGCGGGAGACAGATACGCAGTATTTT	CASTRGRETDTQYF
TRBD1	TRBV18	13	TRBJ2-1	-	TGTGCCAGCTCACAGAACAGGGGCAATGAGCAGTTCTTC	CASSQNRGNEQFF
TRBD2	TRBV9	15	TRBJ2-3	-	TGTGCCAGCAGCCTACTAGCGGGAGGTCCAGATACGCAGTATTTT	CASSLLAGGPDTQYF
TRBD1	TRBV3-1/TRBV3-2	14	TRBJ1-2	-	TGTGCCAGCACCCCAAGACAGGGAAAGAGGGGCTACACCTTC	CASTPRQGKRGYTF
TRBD2	TRBV19	18	TRBJ2-1	few	TGTGCCAGTAGTATAACTACGCCGGGACTAGCTTTCTACAATGAGCAGTTCTTC	CASSITTPGLAFYNEQFF
TRBD2	TRBV5-1	16	TRBJ2-3	-	TGCGCCAGCAGCCCGCTAGCGGGAGGAGGAGCAGATACGCAGTATTTT	CASSPLAGGGADTQYF
-	TRBV6-5	15	TRBJ2-1	-	TGTGCCAGCAGTTACTCATATAGGGCAGGGAATGAGCAGTTCTTC	CASSYSYRAGNEQFF
-	TRBV30	14	TRBJ1-1	-	TGTGCCTGGAGTCCCTCCAGGGCAAACACTGAAGCTTTCTTT	CAWSPSRANTEAFF
-	TRBV10-3	15	TRBJ1-1	-	TGTGCCATCAGCGAGGTGGTACAGATGAACACTGAAGCTTTCTTT	CAISEVVQMNTEAFF
TRBD1	TRBV12-3/TRBV12-4	13	TRBJ1-2	-	TGTGCCAGCAGTTTTGGGACAGGGAATGGCTACACCTTC	CASSFGTGNGYTF
TRBD2	TRBV11-2	17	TRBJ2-1	once	TGTGCCAGCAGCTTAACGGGGCGGGAGAGTTCCTACAATGAGCAGTTCTTC	CASSLTGRESSYNEQFF
-	TRBV29-1	13	TRBJ1-2	-	TGCAGCGTGCTTCCGGGGAATGGCGATGGCTACACCTTC	CSVLPGNGDGYTF
-	TRBV15	14	TRBJ2-5	-	TGTGCCACCAGCAGAGTCCCATTCCAAGAGACCCAGTACTTC	CATSRVPFQETQYF
TRBD2	TRBV28	14	TRBJ2-1	-	TGTGCCAGCAGTTTAACTAGCGGGAGTGATGAGCAGTTCTTC	CASSLTSGSDEQFF
-	TRBV10-3	15	TRBJ1-2	-	TGTGCCATCAGTGAAGGTAACAGGGCAAGAGAAGGCTACACCTTC	CAISEGNRAREGYTF